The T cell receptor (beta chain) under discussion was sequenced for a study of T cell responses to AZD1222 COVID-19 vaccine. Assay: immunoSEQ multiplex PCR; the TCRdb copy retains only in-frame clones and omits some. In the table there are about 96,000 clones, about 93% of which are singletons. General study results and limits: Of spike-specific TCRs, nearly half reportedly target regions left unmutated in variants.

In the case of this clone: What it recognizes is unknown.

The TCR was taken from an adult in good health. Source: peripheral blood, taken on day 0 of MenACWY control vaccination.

The CDR3 DNA is TGCGCCAGCAGCTTGGAGGCAGTGAACCGGAACACTGAAGCTTTCTTT. The encoded protein is CASSLEAVNRNTEAFF. The chain couples TRBV5-1 to TRBJ1-1; D unresolved. Germline V gene lookup returns CDR1 SGHRS and CDR2 YFSETQ. The CDR3 is made up of 16 amino acids. Trimming removed 0 bases from V and 1 base from J, with 13 bases in between.